Listed here are 2 T cell receptor beta chains from one sample, sequenced in a study of shared clonotypes between healthy human individuals. Assay used: immunoSEQ multiplex PCR; TCRdb lists only in-frame clones, some missing. The data show about 2.3 million clones, just under 95% seen once. Material: naive CD4+ T cells from PBMCs. Subset in this sample: CD45RA+ positively selected. All receptors come from a man aged 18-30 years in good health. Some clones in this sample may be carry-over from other donors' samples.

The V and J genes are TRBV4-2 and TRBJ1-6; D possibly corresponds to TRBD1 (6 bases). The CDR3 is 18 amino acids. Germline V gene data show CDR1 as LGHNA and CDR2 as YNFKEQ. V gave up 3 bases and J gave up 8 bases, with 23 bases separating them. The CDR3 bases are TGTGCCAGCAGCCACATTTTGCGGGGGGCGCTTGGGGATTCACCCCTCCACTTT. Translating it yields CASSHILRGALGDSPLHF.

The V gene is TRBV29-1, the J gene TRBJ1-2; TRBD1 aligns across 7 bases. Germline CDR1 reads SQVTM; CDR2 reads ANQGSEA. This CDR3 is built from 13 residues. Unmatched junction bases numbered 10, after V lost 8 bases and J lost 4 bases. CDR3 amino acids: CSSTGETGYGYTF. The CDR3 DNA is TGCAGCTCCACAGGGGAAACGGGCTATGGCTACACCTTC.